These 14 T cell receptor beta chains were all obtained from the same sample, sequenced in a study of OX40 agonist ivuxolimab in advanced cancers. Preparation of the library involved the immunoSEQ multiplex PCR assay. The immuneACCESS repertoire file appears here via TCRdb, limited to in-frame rearrangements. These files lack a portion of the clones; in checked studies, under half of the deficit traces to unresolved V genes, and the cause of the others is not known. The sample table contains about 90,000 clones; only one count was recorded for 75% to 90% of them. Nearly 7.5% of the sample is held by the ten biggest clonotypes. The sample here was CD4+ or CD8+ T cells sorted from blood, taken in a trial of the OX40 agonist ivuxolimab. Every receptor here comes from an adult with an advanced solid tumor such as melanoma, head and neck, liver or kidney cancer.

The rearrangement joins TRBV21-1 to TRBJ1-2. TRBV21-1 is listed as a pseudogene. The CDR3 has 15 residues. CDR3 DNA: TGTGCCAGCAGCACCAGTTCCGGGGAAATCTATGGCTACACCTTC. Protein product: CASSTSSGEIYGYTF.

The chain is built from TRBV5-6 and TRBJ2-7, with D tentatively TRBD1 or TRBD2 (5 bases each). The CDR3 has 13 residues. The germline V gene encodes CDR1 SGHDT and CDR2 YYEEEE. Trimming cost V 5 bases and J 0 bases, with 9 bases left between them. The CDR3 here is CASRGTVSYEQYF. CDR3 in DNA: TGTGCCAGCAGGGGGACGGTCTCCTACGAGCAGTACTTC.

About this clone: Germline is not matched at one junction end, which may reflect a read error. The genes are TRBV27 and TRBJ2-1, with 8 bases lining up with TRBD2. The CDR3 extends over 17 amino acids. CDR1 MNHEY and CDR2 SMNVEV come from the germline V gene (reference sequence). The CDR3 reads CASSSPGPAGVANGQFF. The CDR3 DNA sequence: TGTGCCAGCAGTTCCCCGGGGCCAGCGGGAGTCGCCAATGGGCAGTTCTTC.

The rearrangement links TRBV5-1 to TRBJ2-7; either TRBD1 or TRBD2 may fit D (5 bases each). The CDR3 loop spans 12 amino acids. Germline assignment: CDR1 SGHRS and CDR2 YFSETQ. The V end was cut by 7 bases, the J end by 0 bases, with 8 bases between. The CDR3 sequence: CASGDGSYEQYF. CDR3 DNA: TGCGCCAGCGGGGACGGCTCCTACGAGCAGTACTTC. The variable domain in full, completed from reference TRBV5-1 and TRBJ2-7, reads KAGVTQTPRYLIKTRGQQVTLSCSPISGHRSVSWYQQTPGQGLQFLFEYFSETQRNKGNFPGRFSGRQFSNSRSEMNVSTLELGDSALYLCASGDGSYEQYFGPGTRLTVT.

This chain joins TRBV19 and TRBJ2-7; 8 bases map to TRBD2. Germline CDR1 reads LNHDA; CDR2 reads SQIVND (reference sequence). After removal of 6 bases from V and 8 bases from J, the junction contained 18 bases not matched to a gene. The CDR3 has 16 residues. CDR3 DNA: TGTGCCAGTAGCCCCCAAAGCGGGAGCTATCCCTATCAGCAGTACTTC. Its protein is CASSPQSGSYPYQQYF.

This chain joins TRBV5-6 and TRBJ1-4; possibly TRBD1 for D (6 bases). CDR1 and CDR2 from the germline V gene are SGHDT and YYEEEE. V lost 4 bases and J 3 bases, leaving 16 bases between the germline ends. The CDR3 is made up of 16 amino acids. In DNA form, the CDR3 reads TGTGCCAGCAGCACAACTAAGGGGGTGGCTAATGAAAAACTGTTTTTT. It encodes CASSTTKGVANEKLFF.

V usage is TRBV6-4 and J usage is TRBJ2-2, with 8 nucleotides matching TRBD2. CDR3 length: 16 amino acids. Germline V gene data show CDR1 as MRHNA and CDR2 as SNTAGT. Trimming at V came to 3 bases and at J to 3 bases, leaving 6 bases not matched to a gene. The CDR3 loop reads CASSEFGRADTGELFF. The CDR3 nucleotides read TGTGCCAGCAGTGAATTCGGGAGGGCCGACACCGGGGAGCTGTTTTTT.

The rearrangement links TRBV7-2 to TRBJ2-1; a weak D match, TRBD1 (6 bases). The CDR3 has 15 amino acids. The germline gives CDR1 SGHTA, CDR2 FQGNSA. V lost 6 bases to trimming and J lost 0 bases, with 12 bases between them. The CDR3 coding sequence is TGTGCCAGCAGTATACAGGGAAGCTCCTACAATGAGCAGTTCTTC. It is translated as CASSIQGSSYNEQFF.

A single count supports this clone. The rearrangement joins TRBV4-2 to TRBJ1-1; D gene ambiguous. Germline V CDR1 and CDR2: LGHNA, YNFKEQ. V lost 0 bases and J 5 bases, leaving 10 bases between the germline ends. This CDR3 spans 14 amino acids. CDR3 sequence (DNA): TGTGCCAGCAGCCAAGATACGGGTTCAACTGAAGCTTTCTTT. Amino acids: CASSQDTGSTEAFF.

The J gene is TRBJ2-4, the V gene TRBV28; D not resolved. Germline V lookup: CDR1 MDHEN, CDR2 SYDVKM. The CDR3 is 11 amino acids. The V end lost 4 bases, the J end lost 6 bases, and 4 bases lay between the germline ends. CDR3 coding DNA: TGTGCCAGCAGTTCCCGAAACATTCAGTACTTC. This gives the protein CASSSRNIQYF.

The rearrangement links TRBV19 to TRBJ2-5; D gene ambiguous. The assigned J gene may be wrong: the sequence end matches TRBJ2-7 better. Germline CDR1 is LNHDA and CDR2 is SQIVND (reference sequence). The CDR3 consists of 13 residues. CDR3 protein: CASSIGLSYEQYF. DNA of the CDR3: TGTGCCAGTAGTATAGGGCTTTCCTACGAGCAGTACTTC.

The chain couples TRBV7-2 to TRBJ2-2, with D tentatively TRBD2 (6 bases). V was trimmed by 8 bases and J by 4 bases, leaving 14 bases between them. This CDR3 is 14 amino acids long. CDR1 is SGHTA and CDR2 is FQGNSA in the germline V gene. Written as DNA, the CDR3 is TGTGCCAGCCAAGTAGTAGCGGCCACCGGGGAGCTGTTTTTT. It translates to CASQVVAATGELFF. Based on the CDR3 plus reference TRBV7-2 and TRBJ2-2, the full variable domain is GAGVSQSPSNKVTEKGKDVELRCDPISGHTALYWYRQSLGQGLEFLIYFQGNSAPDKSGLPSDRFSAERTGGSVSTLTIQRTQQEDSAVYLCASQVVAATGELFFGEGSRLTVL.

This chain uses TRBV6-5 with TRBJ1-2; 10 positions agree with TRBD1. CDR1 MNHEY and CDR2 SVGAGI come from the germline V gene. This CDR3 spans 15 amino acids. Unmatched junction bases numbered 4, after V lost 6 bases and J lost 0 bases. This CDR3 is CASSQTGGTNYGYTF. The CDR3 DNA reads TGTGCCAGCAGCCAGACAGGGGGCACTAACTATGGCTACACCTTC.

CDR3 amino acids: CASSLIQGAYNSPLHF. DNA of the CDR3: TGTGCCAGCAGTTTAATACAGGGGGCTTATAATTCACCCCTCCACTTT. The chain joins TRBV28 to TRBJ1-6; 9 bases align to TRBD1. CDR1 is MDHEN, CDR2 SYDVKM, per germline. With V trimmed by 2 bases and J by 4 bases, 3 bases remained unmatched. This CDR3 is built from 16 residues.